The present T cell receptor (beta chain) was sequenced within a study of post-analysis software for immune sequencing data. Libraries were made from TCR beta cDNA, and they carried unique molecular identifiers. In TCRdb, the PCR reads were re-called with MiXCR into one record per CDR3 protein. The sample yields hundreds of thousands of distinct CDR3 sequences, 25% to 30% seen once. Concerning this clonotype: What it recognizes is unknown.

General study points: Controls had significantly higher normalized Chao1 diversity than multiple sclerosis patients. A few TRBV segments, TRBV5-6, TRBV5-1 and TRBV20-1 among them, were found more frequent in patients than controls.

CDR1 and CDR2 from the germline V gene are SGHTA and FQGNSA. V lost 6 bases to trimming and J lost 8 bases, with 19 bases between them. The CDR3 covers 15 residues. The sequenced sample consisted of blood. This sequence originates from a girl aged 5 to 17 with multiple sclerosis. The chain recombines TRBV7-2 with TRBJ1-4, with D hard to call. The CDR3 protein is CASRSAPSDPEKLFF. The CDR3 DNA follows: TGTGCCAGCAGATCGGCCCCATCCGACCCCGAAAAACTGTTTTTT. The whole variable domain, remainder taken from reference TRBV7-2 and TRBJ1-4, is GAGVSQSPSNKVTEKGKDVELRCDPISGHTALYWYRQSLGQGLEFLIYFQGNSAPDKSGLPSDRFSAERTGGSVSTLTIQRTQQEDSAVYLCASRSAPSDPEKLFFGSGTQLSVL.